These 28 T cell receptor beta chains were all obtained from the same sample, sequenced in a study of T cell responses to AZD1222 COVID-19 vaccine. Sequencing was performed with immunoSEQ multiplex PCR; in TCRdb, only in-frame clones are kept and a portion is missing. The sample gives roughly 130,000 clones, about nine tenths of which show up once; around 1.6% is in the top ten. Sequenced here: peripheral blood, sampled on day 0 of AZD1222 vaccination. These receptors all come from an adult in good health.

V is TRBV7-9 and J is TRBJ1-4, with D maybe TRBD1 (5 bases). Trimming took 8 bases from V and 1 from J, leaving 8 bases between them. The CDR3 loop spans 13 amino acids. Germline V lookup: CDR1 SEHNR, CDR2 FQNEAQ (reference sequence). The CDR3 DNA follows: TGTGCCAGCTCGAGGGGAACTAATGAAAAACTGTTTTTT. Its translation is CASSRGTNEKLFF.

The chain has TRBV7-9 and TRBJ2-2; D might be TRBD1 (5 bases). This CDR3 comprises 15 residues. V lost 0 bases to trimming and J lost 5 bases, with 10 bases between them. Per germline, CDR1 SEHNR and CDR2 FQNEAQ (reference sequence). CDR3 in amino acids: CASSLAGVETGELFF. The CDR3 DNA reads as TGTGCCAGCAGCTTAGCAGGGGTAGAAACCGGGGAGCTGTTTTTT.

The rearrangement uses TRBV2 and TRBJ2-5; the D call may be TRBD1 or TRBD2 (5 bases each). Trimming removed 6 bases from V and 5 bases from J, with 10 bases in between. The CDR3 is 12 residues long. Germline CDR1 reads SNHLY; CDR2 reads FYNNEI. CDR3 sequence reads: CASRGEGETQYF. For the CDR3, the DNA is TGTGCCAGCAGGGGGGAAGGGGAGACCCAGTACTTC.

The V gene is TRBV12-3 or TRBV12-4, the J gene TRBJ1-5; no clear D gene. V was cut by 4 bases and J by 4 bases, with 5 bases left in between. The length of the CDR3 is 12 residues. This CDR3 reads CASSWGNQPQHF. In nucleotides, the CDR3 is TGTGCCAGCAGTTGGGGTAATCAGCCCCAGCATTTT.

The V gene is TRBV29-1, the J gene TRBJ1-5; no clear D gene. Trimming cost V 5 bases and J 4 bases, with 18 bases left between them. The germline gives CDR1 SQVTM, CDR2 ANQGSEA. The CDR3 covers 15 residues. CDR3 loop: CSVTAGMGGNQPQHF. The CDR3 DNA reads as TGCAGCGTTACGGCCGGGATGGGAGGGAATCAGCCCCAGCATTTT.

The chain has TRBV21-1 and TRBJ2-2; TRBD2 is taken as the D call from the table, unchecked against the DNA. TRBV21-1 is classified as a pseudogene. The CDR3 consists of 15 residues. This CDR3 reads CASSKRAGNTGELFF. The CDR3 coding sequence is TGTGCCAGCAGCAAACGTGCGGGGAACACCGGGGAGCTGTTTTTT.

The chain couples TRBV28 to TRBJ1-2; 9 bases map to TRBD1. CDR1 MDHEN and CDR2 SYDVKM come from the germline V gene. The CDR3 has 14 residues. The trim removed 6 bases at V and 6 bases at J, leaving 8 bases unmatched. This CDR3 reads CASREGTGLNGYTF. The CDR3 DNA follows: TGTGCCAGCAGGGAAGGGACAGGGTTGAATGGCTACACCTTC.

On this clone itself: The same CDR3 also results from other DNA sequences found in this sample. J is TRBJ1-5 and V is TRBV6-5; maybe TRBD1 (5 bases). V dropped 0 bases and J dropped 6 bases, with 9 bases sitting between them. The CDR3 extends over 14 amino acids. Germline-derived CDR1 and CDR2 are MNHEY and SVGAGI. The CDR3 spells CASSYSRGGQPQHF. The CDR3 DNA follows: TGTGCCAGCAGTTACTCAAGGGGCGGTCAGCCCCAGCATTTT.

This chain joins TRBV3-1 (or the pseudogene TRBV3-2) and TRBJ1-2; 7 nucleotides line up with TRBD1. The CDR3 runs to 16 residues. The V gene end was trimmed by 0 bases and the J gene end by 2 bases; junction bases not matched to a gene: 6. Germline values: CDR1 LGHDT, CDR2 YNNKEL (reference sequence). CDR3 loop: CASSQEGGTVNYGYTF. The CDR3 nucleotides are TGTGCCAGCAGCCAAGAAGGGGGCACAGTAAACTATGGCTACACCTTC.

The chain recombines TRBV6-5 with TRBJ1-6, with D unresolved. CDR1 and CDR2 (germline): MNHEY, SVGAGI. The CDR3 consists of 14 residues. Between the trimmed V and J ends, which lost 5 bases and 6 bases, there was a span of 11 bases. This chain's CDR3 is CASSTGSLNSPLHF. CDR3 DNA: TGTGCCAGCAGTACCGGGAGCCTTAATTCACCCCTCCACTTT.

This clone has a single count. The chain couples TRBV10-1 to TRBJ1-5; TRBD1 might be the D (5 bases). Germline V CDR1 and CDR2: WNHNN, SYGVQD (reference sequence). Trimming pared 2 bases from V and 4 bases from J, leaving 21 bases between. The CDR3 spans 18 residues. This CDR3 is CASSEGDWDAGGNQPQHF. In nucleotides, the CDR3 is TGCGCCAGCAGTGAGGGGGACTGGGACGCCGGTGGGAATCAGCCCCAGCATTTT.

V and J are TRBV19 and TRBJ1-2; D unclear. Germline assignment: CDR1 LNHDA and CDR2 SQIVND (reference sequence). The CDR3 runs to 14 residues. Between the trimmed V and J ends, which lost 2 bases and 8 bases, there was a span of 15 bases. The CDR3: CASSISSQAPGYTF. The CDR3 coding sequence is TGTGCCAGTAGTATATCGAGCCAGGCCCCGGGCTACACCTTC.

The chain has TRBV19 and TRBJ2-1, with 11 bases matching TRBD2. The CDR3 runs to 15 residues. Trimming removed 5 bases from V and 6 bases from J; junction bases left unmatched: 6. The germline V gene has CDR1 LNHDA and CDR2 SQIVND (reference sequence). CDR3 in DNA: TGTGCCAGTAGTTCCCTAGCGGGGGGCCGCAATGAGCAGTTCTTC. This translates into CASSSLAGGRNEQFF.

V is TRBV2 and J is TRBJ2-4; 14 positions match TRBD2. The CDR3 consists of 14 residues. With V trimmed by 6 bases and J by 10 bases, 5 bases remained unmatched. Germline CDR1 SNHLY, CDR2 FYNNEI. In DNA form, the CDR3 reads TGTGCCAGCAGAGGTCGGACTAGCGGGGGGATTCAGTACTTC. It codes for CASRGRTSGGIQYF.

The CDR3 DNA sequence: TGTGCCTGGAGTGGGGACGGGTACTACGAGCAGTACTTC. It yields the protein CAWSGDGYYEQYF. The chain couples TRBV30 to TRBJ2-7; either TRBD1 or TRBD2 may fit D (5 bases each). Germline CDR1 is GTSNPN and CDR2 is SVGIG (reference sequence). Trimming took 1 base from V and 3 from J, leaving 10 bases between them. The CDR3 has 13 residues.

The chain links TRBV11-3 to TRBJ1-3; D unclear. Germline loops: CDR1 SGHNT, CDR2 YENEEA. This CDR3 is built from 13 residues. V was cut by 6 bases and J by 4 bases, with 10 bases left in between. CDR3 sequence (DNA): TGTGCCAGCAGTCCGTCCGGCGGAAACACCATATATTTT. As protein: CASSPSGGNTIYF.

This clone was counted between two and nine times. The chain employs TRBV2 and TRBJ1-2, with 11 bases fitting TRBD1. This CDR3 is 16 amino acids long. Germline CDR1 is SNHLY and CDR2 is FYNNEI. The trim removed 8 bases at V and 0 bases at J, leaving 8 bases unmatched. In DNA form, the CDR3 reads TGTGCCAGCCCCCGGGACAGGGGGATTTCTAACTATGGCTACACCTTC. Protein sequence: CASPRDRGISNYGYTF.

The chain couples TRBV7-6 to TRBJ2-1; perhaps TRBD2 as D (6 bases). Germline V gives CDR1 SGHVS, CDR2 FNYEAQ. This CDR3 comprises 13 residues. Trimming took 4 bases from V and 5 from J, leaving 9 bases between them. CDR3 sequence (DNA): TGTGCCAGCAGCTCCGGGGGAGACAATGAGCAGTTCTTC. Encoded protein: CASSSGGDNEQFF.

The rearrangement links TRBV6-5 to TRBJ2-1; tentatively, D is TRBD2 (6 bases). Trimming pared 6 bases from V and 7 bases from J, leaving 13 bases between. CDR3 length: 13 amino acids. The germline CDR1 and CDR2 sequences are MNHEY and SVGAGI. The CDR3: CASRNAGNNEQFF. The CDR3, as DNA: TGTGCCAGCAGAAACGCGGGGAATAATGAGCAGTTCTTC.

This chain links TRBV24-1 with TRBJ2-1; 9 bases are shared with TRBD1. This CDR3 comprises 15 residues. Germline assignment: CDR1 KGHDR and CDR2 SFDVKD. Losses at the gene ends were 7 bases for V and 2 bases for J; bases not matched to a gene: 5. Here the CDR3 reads CATRPGQGPYNEQFF. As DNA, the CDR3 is TGTGCCACCAGACCGGGACAGGGACCCTACAATGAGCAGTTCTTC.

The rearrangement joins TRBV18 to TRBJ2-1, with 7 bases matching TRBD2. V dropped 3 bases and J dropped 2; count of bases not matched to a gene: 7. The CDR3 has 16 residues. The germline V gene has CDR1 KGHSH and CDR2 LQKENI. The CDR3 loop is CASSPPGLPTYNEQFF. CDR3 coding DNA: TGTGCCAGCTCACCTCCGGGACTACCTACCTACAATGAGCAGTTCTTC.

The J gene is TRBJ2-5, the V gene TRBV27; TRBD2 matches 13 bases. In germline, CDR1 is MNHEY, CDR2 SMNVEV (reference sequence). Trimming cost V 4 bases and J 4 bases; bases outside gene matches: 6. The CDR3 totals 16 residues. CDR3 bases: TGTGCCAGCAGTTCAGGACTAGCGGGGGACGTAGAGACCCAGTACTTC. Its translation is CASSSGLAGDVETQYF.

The CDR3 loop is CASSYILRTGNTEAFF. The CDR3 bases are TGTGCCAGCAGTTACATCCTAAGGACGGGGAACACTGAAGCTTTCTTT. The chain links TRBV28 to TRBJ1-1; no clear D gene. In germline, CDR1 is MDHEN, CDR2 SYDVKM. There are 16 residues in the CDR3. Trimming left V 4 bases short and J 1 base short, with 16 bases between.

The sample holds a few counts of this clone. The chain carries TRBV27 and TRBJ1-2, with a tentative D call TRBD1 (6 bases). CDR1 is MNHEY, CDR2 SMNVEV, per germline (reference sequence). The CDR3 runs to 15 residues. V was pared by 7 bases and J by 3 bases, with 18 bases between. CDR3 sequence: CASKHQGRTDYGYTF. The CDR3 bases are TGTGCCAGCAAGCACCAGGGGAGAACGGACTATGGCTACACCTTC.

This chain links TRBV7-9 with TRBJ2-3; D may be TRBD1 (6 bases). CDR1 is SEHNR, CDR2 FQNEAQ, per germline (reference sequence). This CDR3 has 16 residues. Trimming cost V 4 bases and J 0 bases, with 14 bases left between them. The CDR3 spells CASSSGTLYSTDTQYF. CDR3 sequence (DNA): TGTGCCAGCAGCTCCGGGACACTGTATAGCACAGATACGCAGTATTTT.

DNA of the CDR3: TGTGCCAGTAGTGGAACAAGAGGTACTGAAGCTTTCTTT. This codes for CASSGTRGTEAFF. This chain uses TRBV19 with TRBJ1-1; no clear D. This CDR3 is 13 amino acids long. CDR1 LNHDA and CDR2 SQIVND come from the germline V gene (reference sequence). Trimming left V 5 bases short and J 5 bases short, with 12 bases between. The variable domain in full, with the rest retrieved from reference TRBV19 and TRBJ1-1, is DGGITQSPKYLFRKEGQNVTLSCEQNLNHDAMYWYRQDPGQGLRLIYYSQIVNDFQKGDIAEGYSVSREKKESFPLTVTSAQKNPTAFYLCASSGTRGTEAFFGQGTRLTVV.

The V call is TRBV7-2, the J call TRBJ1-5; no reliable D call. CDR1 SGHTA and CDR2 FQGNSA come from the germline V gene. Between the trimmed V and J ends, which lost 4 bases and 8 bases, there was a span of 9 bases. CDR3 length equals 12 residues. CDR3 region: CASSSRVEPQHF. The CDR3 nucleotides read TGTGCCAGCAGCTCCCGTGTGGAGCCCCAGCATTTT.

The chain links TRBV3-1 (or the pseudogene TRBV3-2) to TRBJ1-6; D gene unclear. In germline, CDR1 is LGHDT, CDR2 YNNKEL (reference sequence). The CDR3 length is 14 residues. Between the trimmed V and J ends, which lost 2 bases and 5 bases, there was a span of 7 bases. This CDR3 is CASSQRGDNSPLHF. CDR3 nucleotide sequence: TGTGCCAGCAGCCAACGAGGAGATAATTCACCCCTCCACTTT.